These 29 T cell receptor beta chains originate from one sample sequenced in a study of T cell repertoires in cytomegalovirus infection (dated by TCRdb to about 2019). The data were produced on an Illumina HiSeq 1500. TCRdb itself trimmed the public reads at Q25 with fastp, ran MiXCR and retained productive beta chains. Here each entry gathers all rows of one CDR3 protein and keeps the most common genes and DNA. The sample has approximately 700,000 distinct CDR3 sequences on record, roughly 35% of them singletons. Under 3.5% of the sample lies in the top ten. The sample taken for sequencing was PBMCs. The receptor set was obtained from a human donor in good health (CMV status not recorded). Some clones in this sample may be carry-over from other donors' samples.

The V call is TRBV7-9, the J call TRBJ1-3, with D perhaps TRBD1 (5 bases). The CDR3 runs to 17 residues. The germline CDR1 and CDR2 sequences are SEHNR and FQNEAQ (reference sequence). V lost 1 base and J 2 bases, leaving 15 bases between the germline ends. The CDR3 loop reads CASSLEGNRDPGNTIYF. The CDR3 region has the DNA TGTGCCAGCAGCTTAGAAGGAAACCGGGACCCTGGAAACACCATATATTTT.

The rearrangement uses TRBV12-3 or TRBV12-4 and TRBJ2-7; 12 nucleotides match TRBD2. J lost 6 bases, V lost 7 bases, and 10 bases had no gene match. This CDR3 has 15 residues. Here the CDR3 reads CASKLAGGPVSEQYF. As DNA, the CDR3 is TGTGCCAGCAAGCTAGCGGGAGGGCCAGTTTCCGAGCAGTACTTC.

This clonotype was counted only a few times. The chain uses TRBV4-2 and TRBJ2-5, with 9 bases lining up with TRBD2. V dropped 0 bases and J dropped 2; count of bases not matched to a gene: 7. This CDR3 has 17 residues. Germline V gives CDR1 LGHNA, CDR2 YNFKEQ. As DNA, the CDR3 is TGTGCCAGCAGCCAAGAGTTGCGGGGGGGATGGCAAGAGACCCAGTACTTC. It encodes CASSQELRGGWQETQYF.

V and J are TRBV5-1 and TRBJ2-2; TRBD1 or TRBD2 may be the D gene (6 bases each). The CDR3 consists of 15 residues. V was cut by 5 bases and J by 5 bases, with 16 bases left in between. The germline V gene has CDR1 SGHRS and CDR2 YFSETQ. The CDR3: CASRGGPDTTGELFF. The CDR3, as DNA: TGCGCCAGCAGAGGGGGGCCGGACACAACCGGGGAGCTGTTTTTT.

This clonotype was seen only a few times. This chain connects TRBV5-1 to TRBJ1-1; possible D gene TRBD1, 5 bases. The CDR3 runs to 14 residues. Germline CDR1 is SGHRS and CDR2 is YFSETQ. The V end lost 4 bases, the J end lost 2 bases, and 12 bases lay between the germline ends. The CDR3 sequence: CASSNGHLNTEAFF. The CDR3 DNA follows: TGCGCCAGCAGCAATGGACACCTAAACACTGAAGCTTTCTTT.

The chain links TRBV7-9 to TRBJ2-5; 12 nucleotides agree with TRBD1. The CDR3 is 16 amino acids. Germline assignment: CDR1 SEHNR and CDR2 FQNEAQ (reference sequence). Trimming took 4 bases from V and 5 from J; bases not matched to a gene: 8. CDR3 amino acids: CASSYRRGQGAETQYF. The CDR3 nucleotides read TGTGCCAGCAGCTACCGCCGGGGACAGGGGGCTGAGACCCAGTACTTC.

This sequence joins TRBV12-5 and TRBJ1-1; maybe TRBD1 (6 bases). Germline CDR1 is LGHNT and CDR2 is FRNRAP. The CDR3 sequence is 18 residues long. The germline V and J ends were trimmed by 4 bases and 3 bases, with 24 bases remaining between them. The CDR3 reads CASGSDLRGGESDTEAFF. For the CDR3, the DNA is TGTGCTAGTGGTTCTGATTTGAGAGGGGGGGAATCGGACACTGAAGCTTTCTTT.

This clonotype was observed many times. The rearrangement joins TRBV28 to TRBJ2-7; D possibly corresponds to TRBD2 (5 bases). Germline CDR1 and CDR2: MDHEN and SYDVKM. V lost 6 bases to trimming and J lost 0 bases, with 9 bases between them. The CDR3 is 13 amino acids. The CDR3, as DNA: TGTGCCAGCAGCTTAGGGAGCTCCTACGAGCAGTACTTC. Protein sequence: CASSLGSSYEQYF. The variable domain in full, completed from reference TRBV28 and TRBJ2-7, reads DVKVTQSSRYLVKRTGEKVFLECVQDMDHENMFWYRQDPGLGLRLIYFSYDVKMKEKGDIPEGYSVSREKKERFSLILESASTNQTSMYLCASSLGSSYEQYFGPGTRLTVT.

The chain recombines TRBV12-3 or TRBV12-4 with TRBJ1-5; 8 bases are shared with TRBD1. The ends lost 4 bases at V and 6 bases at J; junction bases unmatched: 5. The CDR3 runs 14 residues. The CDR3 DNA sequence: TGTGCCAGCAGTTCCGTGACAGGGGTTCAGCCCCAGCATTTT. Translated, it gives CASSSVTGVQPQHF.

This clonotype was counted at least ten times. Here the CDR3 reads CASSLGPEARPLHF. The CDR3 coding sequence is TGTGCCAGCAGCTTGGGACCGGAGGCAAGACCCCTCCACTTT. The V call is TRBV7-2, the J call TRBJ1-6; D is perhaps TRBD1 (5 bases). The CDR3 is made up of 14 amino acids. Per germline, CDR1 SGHTA and CDR2 FQGNSA. Trimming removed 3 bases at V and 12 bases at J, with 15 bases between.

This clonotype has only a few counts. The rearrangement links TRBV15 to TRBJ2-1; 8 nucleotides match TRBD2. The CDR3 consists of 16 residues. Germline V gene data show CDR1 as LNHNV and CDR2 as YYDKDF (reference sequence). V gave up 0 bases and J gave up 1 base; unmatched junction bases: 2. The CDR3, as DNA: TGTGCCACCAGCAGAGATCGGGGGGGTTCCTACAATGAGCAGTTCTTC. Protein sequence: CATSRDRGGSYNEQFF.

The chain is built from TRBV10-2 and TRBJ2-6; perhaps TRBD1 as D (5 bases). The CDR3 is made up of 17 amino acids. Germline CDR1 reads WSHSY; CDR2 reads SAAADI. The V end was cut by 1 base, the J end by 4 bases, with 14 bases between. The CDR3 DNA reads TGCGCCAGCAGTGAGTTTAATTCAGGGTCCGGGGCCAACGTCCTGACTTTC. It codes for CASSEFNSGSGANVLTF.

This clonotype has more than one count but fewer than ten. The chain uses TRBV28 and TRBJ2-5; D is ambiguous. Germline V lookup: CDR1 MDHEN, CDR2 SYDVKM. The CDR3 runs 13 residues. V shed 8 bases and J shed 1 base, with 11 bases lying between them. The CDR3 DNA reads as TGTGCCAGCTCTAAGTCGGGCCAAGAGACCCAGTACTTC. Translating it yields CASSKSGQETQYF.

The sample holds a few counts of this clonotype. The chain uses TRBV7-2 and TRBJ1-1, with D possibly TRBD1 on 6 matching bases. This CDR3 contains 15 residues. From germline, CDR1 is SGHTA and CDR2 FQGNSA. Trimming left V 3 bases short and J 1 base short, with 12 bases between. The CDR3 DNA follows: TGTGCCAGCAGCTTGGGGGGGACAACGAACACTGAAGCTTTCTTT. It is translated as CASSLGGTTNTEAFF.

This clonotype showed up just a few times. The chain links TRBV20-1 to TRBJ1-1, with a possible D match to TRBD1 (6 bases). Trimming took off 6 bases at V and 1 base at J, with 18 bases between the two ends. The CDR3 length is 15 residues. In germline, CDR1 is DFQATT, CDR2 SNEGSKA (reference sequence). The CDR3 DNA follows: TGCAGTGCGCCTTCCGGGGGGGGCAGGAACACTGAAGCTTTCTTT. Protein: CSAPSGGGRNTEAFF.

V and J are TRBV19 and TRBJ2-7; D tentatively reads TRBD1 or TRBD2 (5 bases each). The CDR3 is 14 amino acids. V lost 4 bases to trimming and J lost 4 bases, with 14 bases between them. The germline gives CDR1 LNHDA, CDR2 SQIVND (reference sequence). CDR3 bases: TGTGCCAGTAGTACCCAGGGACGGTCTTACGAGCAGTACTTC. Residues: CASSTQGRSYEQYF.

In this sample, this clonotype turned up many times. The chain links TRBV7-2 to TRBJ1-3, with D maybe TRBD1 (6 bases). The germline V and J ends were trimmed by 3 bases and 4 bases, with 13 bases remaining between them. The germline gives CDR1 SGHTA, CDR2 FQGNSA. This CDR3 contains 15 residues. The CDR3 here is CASSLGQVAGNTIYF. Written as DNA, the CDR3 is TGTGCCAGCAGCTTGGGACAAGTAGCCGGAAACACCATATATTTT. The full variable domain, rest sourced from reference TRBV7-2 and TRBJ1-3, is GAGVSQSPSNKVTEKGKDVELRCDPISGHTALYWYRQSLGQGLEFLIYFQGNSAPDKSGLPSDRFSAERTGGSVSTLTIQRTQQEDSAVYLCASSLGQVAGNTIYFGEGSWLTVV.

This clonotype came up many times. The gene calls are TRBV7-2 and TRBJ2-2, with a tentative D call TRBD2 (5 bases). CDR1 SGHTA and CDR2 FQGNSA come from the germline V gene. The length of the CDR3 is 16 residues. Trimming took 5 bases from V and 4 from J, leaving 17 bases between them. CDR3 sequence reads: CASSGPSGWATGELFF. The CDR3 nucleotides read TGTGCCAGCAGCGGGCCGTCGGGATGGGCCACCGGGGAGCTGTTTTTT. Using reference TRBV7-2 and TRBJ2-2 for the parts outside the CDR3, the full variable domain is GAGVSQSPSNKVTEKGKDVELRCDPISGHTALYWYRQSLGQGLEFLIYFQGNSAPDKSGLPSDRFSAERTGGSVSTLTIQRTQQEDSAVYLCASSGPSGWATGELFFGEGSRLTVL.

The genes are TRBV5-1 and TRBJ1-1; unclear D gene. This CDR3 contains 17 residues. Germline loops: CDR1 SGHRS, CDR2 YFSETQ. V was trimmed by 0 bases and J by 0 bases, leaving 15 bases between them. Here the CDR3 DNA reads TGCGCCAGCAGCTTGGTCTCAGTAGGGCTTATGAACACTGAAGCTTTCTTT. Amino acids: CASSLVSVGLMNTEAFF.

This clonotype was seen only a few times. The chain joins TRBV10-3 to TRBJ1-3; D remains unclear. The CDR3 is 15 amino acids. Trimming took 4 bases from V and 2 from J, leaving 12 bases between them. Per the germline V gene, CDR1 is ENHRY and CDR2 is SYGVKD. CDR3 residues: CAISGDPMAGNTIYF. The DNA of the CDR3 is TGTGCCATCAGTGGCGACCCAATGGCTGGAAACACCATATATTTT.

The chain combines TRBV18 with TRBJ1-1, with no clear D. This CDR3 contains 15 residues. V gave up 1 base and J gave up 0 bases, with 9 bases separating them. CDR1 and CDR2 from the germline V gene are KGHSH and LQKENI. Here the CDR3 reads CASSPLNGMNTEAFF. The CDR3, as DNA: TGTGCCAGCTCACCACTGAACGGCATGAACACTGAAGCTTTCTTT.

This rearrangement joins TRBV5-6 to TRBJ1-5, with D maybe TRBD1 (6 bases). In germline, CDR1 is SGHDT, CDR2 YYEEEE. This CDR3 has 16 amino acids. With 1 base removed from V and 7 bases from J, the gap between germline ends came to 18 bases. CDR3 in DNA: TGTGCCAGCAGCTTGTACATTCTGGGGGCAGGCCAGCCCCAGCATTTT. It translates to CASSLYILGAGQPQHF. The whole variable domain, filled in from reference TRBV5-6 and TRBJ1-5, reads DAGVTQSPTHLIKTRGQQVTLRCSPKSGHDTVSWYQQALGQGPQFIFQYYEEEERQRGNFPDRFSGHQFPNYSSELNVNALLLGDSALYLCASSLYILGAGQPQHFGDGTRLSIL.

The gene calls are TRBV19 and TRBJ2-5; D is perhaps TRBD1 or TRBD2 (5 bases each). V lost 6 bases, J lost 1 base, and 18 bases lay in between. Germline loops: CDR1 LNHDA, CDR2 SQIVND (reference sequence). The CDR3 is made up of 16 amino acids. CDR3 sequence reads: CASSLLGLRAQETQYF. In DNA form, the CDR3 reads TGTGCCAGTAGCCTCTTAGGACTCAGGGCCCAAGAGACCCAGTACTTC.

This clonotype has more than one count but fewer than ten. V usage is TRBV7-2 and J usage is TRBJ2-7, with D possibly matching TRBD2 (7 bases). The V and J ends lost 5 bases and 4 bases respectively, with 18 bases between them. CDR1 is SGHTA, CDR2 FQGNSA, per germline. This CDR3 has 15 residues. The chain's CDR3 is CASSPQIKGGYEQYF. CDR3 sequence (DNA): TGTGCCAGCAGCCCACAGATTAAGGGGGGGTACGAGCAGTACTTC.

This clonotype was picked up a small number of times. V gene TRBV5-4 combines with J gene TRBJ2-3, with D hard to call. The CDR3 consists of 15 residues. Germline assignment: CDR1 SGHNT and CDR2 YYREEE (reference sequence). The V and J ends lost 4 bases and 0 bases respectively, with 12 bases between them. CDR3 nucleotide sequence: TGTGCCAGCAGCAGGGTTGGTGGGAGCACAGATACGCAGTATTTT. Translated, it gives CASSRVGGSTDTQYF.

The DNA of the CDR3 is TGCAGTGCTAGGACAACTAGCGGGAACACCGGGGAGCTGTTTTTT. Translation: CSARTTSGNTGELFF. The V and J genes are TRBV20-1 and TRBJ2-2; 8 bases align to TRBD2. This CDR3 contains 15 residues. CDR1 and CDR2 (germline): DFQATT, SNEGSKA (reference sequence). V shed 3 bases, J shed 1 base, and the junction held 4 bases outside the gene matches.

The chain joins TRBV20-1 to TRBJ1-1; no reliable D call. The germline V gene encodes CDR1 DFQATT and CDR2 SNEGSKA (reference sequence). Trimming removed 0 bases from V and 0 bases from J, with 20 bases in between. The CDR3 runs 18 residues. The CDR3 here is CSARDPVGGSEMNTEAFF. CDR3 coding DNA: TGCAGTGCTAGAGATCCGGTCGGTGGCTCTGAGATGAACACTGAAGCTTTCTTT.

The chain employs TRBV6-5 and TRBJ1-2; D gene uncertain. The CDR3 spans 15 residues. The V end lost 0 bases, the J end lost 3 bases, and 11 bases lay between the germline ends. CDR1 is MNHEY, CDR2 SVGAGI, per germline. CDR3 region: CASSYSARFDYGYTF. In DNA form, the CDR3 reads TGTGCCAGCAGTTACTCGGCCAGATTTGACTATGGCTACACCTTC.

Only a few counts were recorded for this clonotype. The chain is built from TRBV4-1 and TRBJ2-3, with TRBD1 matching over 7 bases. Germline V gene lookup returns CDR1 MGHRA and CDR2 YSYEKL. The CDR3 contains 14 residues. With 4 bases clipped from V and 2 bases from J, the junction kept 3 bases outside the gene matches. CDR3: CASSPTGPTDTQYF. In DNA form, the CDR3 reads TGCGCCAGCAGCCCGACAGGGCCCACAGATACGCAGTATTTT.